The 9 T cell receptor beta chains presented below share a single source sample, sequenced in a study of response to subunit inactivated influenza vaccine. TCRdb reprocessed the RT-PCR reads with MiXCR, giving one entry per CDR3 protein. The table lists roughly 790,000 distinct CDR3 sequences, approximately 21% of them singletons, with 9.5% to 13% in the top ten. This specimen consisted of PBMCs from blood, obtained roughly 5 days after vaccination. Source of these receptors: a man in his forties or fifties who received an inactivated influenza vaccine.

This clonotype has a count of ten or more. The chain couples TRBV12-3 or TRBV12-4 to TRBJ2-5; the match to TRBD2 covers 8 bases. This CDR3 region has 17 residues. The trim removed 4 bases at V and 4 bases at J, leaving 14 bases unmatched. The CDR3 here is CASSSNPGTRMGETQYF. DNA for the CDR3: TGTGCCAGCAGTTCTAACCCCGGGACTAGGATGGGAGAGACCCAGTACTTC.

The rearrangement uses TRBV7-2 and TRBJ2-5, with 10 bases fitting TRBD2. There are 14 residues in the CDR3. V shed 11 bases and J 7 bases; nucleotides not matched to a gene: 13. Germline CDR1 and CDR2: SGHTA and FQGNSA. CDR3 nucleotides: TGTGCCTCAGGGGTAGCGGGGGGACGTGGGACCCAGTACTTC. Its protein product is CASGVAGGRGTQYF.

This clonotype came up many times. The CDR3 DNA reads TGCAGTGCTAGTTCTAGCGGGGGTTACAATGAGCAGTTCTTC. Translating gives CSASSSGGYNEQFF. This sequence joins TRBV20-1 and TRBJ2-1; 10 nucleotides align to TRBD2. The CDR3 contains 14 residues. Per the germline V gene, CDR1 is DFQATT and CDR2 is SNEGSKA (reference sequence). J lost 4 bases, V lost 3 bases, and 3 bases had no gene match.

This clonotype occurred many times. The genes are TRBV5-1 and TRBJ2-5; D is ambiguous. The germline CDR1 and CDR2 sequences are SGHRS and YFSETQ. The CDR3 loop spans 13 amino acids. The ends were cut back, 4 bases at V and 2 bases at J, with 9 bases in the middle. CDR3 region: CASSGRQQETQYF. DNA of the CDR3: TGCGCCAGCAGCGGTAGGCAGCAAGAGACCCAGTACTTC.

The chain carries TRBV29-1 and TRBJ1-2, with 10 bases matching TRBD1. Per germline, CDR1 SQVTM and CDR2 ANQGSEA. The CDR3 extends over 13 amino acids. With 5 bases clipped from V and 10 bases from J, the junction kept 10 bases outside the gene matches. This CDR3 reads CSVLTSGQGDYTF. As DNA, the CDR3 is TGCAGCGTTCTCACCTCCGGACAGGGGGACTACACCTTC.

This chain joins TRBV12-3 or TRBV12-4 and TRBJ2-3; no definite D call. Trimming left V 9 bases short and J 3 bases short, with 16 bases between. This CDR3 is 14 amino acids long. CDR3 protein: CASRPPAVTDTQYF. CDR3 coding DNA: TGTGCCAGTCGACCCCCGGCGGTAACAGATACGCAGTATTTT.

This clonotype was recorded a few times. The J gene is TRBJ2-5, the V gene TRBV20-1; 7 bases are shared with TRBD1. Trimming removed 0 bases from V and 5 bases from J; junction bases left unmatched: 6. This CDR3 has 14 residues. The germline V gene has CDR1 DFQATT and CDR2 SNEGSKA (reference sequence). As DNA, the CDR3 is TGCAGTGCTAGAGACGGGCAGGGGGATGAGACCCAGTACTTC. It codes for CSARDGQGDETQYF.

The chain employs TRBV29-1 and TRBJ1-2, with TRBD1 identical over 7 bases. The CDR3 extends over 16 amino acids. Germline V lookup: CDR1 SQVTM, CDR2 ANQGSEA. The ends lost 2 bases at V and 4 bases at J; junction bases unmatched: 13. CDR3 protein: CSVETGQATRGYGYTF. As DNA, the CDR3 is TGCAGCGTTGAAACAGGACAGGCAACAAGGGGCTATGGCTACACCTTC. The full variable domain, completed using reference TRBV29-1 and TRBJ1-2, is SAVISQKPSRDICQRGTSLTIQCQVDSQVTMMFWYRQQPGQSLTLIATANQGSEATYESGFVIDKFPISRPNLTFSTLTVSNMSPEDSSIYLCSVETGQATRGYGYTFGSGTRLTVV.

This clonotype was observed a few times. The rearrangement uses TRBV20-1 and TRBJ2-2; TRBD1 is a possible D gene (6 bases). Germline CDR1 DFQATT, CDR2 SNEGSKA (reference sequence). Between the trimmed V and J ends, which lost 4 bases and 3 bases, there was a span of 9 bases. The CDR3 consists of 13 residues. CDR3 nucleotides: TGCAGTGCTATATCAGGGGACACCGGGGAGCTGTTTTTT. The encoded protein is CSAISGDTGELFF.